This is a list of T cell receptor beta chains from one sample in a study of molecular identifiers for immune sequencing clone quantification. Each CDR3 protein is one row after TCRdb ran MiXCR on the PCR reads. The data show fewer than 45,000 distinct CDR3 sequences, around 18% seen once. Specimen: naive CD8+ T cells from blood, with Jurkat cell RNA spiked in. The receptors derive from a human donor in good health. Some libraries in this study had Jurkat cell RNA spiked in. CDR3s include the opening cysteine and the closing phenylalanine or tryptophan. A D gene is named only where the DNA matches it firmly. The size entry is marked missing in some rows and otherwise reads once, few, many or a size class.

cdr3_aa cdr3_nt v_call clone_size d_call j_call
CASSLPGQPQHF TGTGCCAGCAGTTTACCTGGTCAGCCCCAGCATTTT TRBV12-3/TRBV12-4 many NA TRBJ1-5
CASSFRGRNTGELFF TGTGCCAGCAGTTTTCGCGGGCGGAACACCGGGGAGCTGTTTTTT TRBV28 many NA TRBJ2-2
CASSLAVTSFYEQYF TGTGCCAGCAGTTTAGCCGTGACTAGCTTCTACGAGCAGTACTTC TRBV12-3/TRBV12-4 NA TRBD2 TRBJ2-7
CASSSHRDRDFNEQFF TGTGCCAGCAGCTCACACCGGGACAGGGATTTCAATGAGCAGTTCTTC TRBV7-9 many TRBD1 TRBJ2-1
CASSPAVLTEAFF TGTGCCAGCAGCCCGGCGGTTTTGACTGAAGCTTTCTTT TRBV7-2 many NA TRBJ1-1
CASSATGSKQPQHF TGTGCCAGCAGCGCGACAGGCAGCAAACAGCCCCAGCATTTT TRBV9 NA NA TRBJ1-5
CASSQEPDTQYF TGCGCCAGCAGCCAAGAACCGGATACGCAGTATTTT TRBV4-3 many NA TRBJ2-3
CASSQDMADHSNYGYTF TGTGCCAGCAGCCAAGATATGGCAGATCATTCTAACTATGGCTACACCTTC TRBV14 many NA TRBJ1-2
CASSFRLRDLGNTIYF TGTGCCAGCAGCTTCAGGCTAAGGGATCTTGGAAACACCATATATTTT TRBV11-1 NA NA TRBJ1-3
CASSQVLTGGYYGYTF TGCGCCAGCAGCCAAGTTCTGACAGGAGGATACTATGGCTACACCTTC TRBV4-3 many NA TRBJ1-2
CAIISRLAGGFEQFF TGTGCCATCATAAGCAGACTAGCGGGAGGCTTCGAGCAGTTCTTC TRBV10-3 few TRBD2 TRBJ2-1
CSARVQRGGSYEQYF TGCAGTGCTAGAGTCCAAAGAGGGGGTTCCTACGAGCAGTACTTC TRBV20-1 many NA TRBJ2-7
CASSTRRGLGTGELFF TGTGCCAGCAGTACCCGCAGGGGTTTAGGAACCGGGGAGCTGTTTTTT TRBV27 many NA TRBJ2-2
CSVELAGGPVDTQYF TGCAGCGTTGAACTAGCGGGAGGGCCGGTAGATACGCAGTATTTT TRBV29-1 many TRBD2 TRBJ2-3
CASSLYGGGQGELPSTDTQYF TGTGCCAGCAGTTTATATGGGGGAGGACAGGGGGAACTCCCTAGCACAGATACGCAGTATTTT TRBV28 many TRBD1 TRBJ2-3
CASREGNTQYF TGTGCCAGCAGGGAAGGAAATACGCAGTATTTT TRBV12-3/TRBV12-4 many NA TRBJ2-3
CASSFPDREREKLFF TGTGCCAGCAGTTTTCCCGACAGGGAAAGAGAAAAACTGTTTTTT TRBV28 NA TRBD1 TRBJ1-4
CASSLSGLSMVGDEQFF TGTGCCAGCAGTTTATCTGGCCTGTCCATGGTTGGTGACGAGCAGTTCTTC TRBV27 many NA TRBJ2-1
CASSSLGVPEAFF TGTGCCAGCAGCTCCCTGGGAGTGCCTGAAGCTTTCTTT TRBV7-9 many NA TRBJ1-1
CSLDGGTDTQYF TGCAGCCTCGATGGGGGTACAGATACGCAGTATTTT TRBV29-1 many NA TRBJ2-3
CASLPGNPGRGTEAFF TGTGCCAGCCTGCCCGGAAACCCGGGCCGGGGCACTGAAGCTTTCTTT TRBV7-9 many NA TRBJ1-1
CASSGDPGDSINYGYTF TGTGCCAGCAGCGGGGACCCGGGGGACAGCATTAACTATGGCTACACCTTC TRBV7-9 many TRBD1 TRBJ1-2
CAISDLAENYEQYF TGTGCCATCAGTGATCTGGCGGAGAACTACGAGCAGTACTTC TRBV10-3 NA NA TRBJ2-7
CASRPGQDASYEQYF TGTGCCAGCAGACCCGGACAGGACGCCTCCTACGAGCAGTACTTC TRBV6-4 NA TRBD1 TRBJ2-7
CASSLSRGRILYNEQFF TGTGCCAGCAGTTTATCTCGCGGGAGAATTTTGTACAATGAGCAGTTCTTC TRBV27 NA TRBD2 TRBJ2-1
CSARDGRDYEQYF TGCAGTGCTAGAGACGGGAGGGACTACGAGCAGTACTTC TRBV20-1 many TRBD2 TRBJ2-7
CASQERTGELFF TGTGCCAGCCAGGAGAGGACCGGGGAGCTGTTTTTT TRBV5-4 many NA TRBJ2-2
CASSPGLAEIKNIQYF TGTGCCAGCAGCCCCGGACTAGCTGAAATTAAAAACATTCAGTACTTC TRBV4-2 many TRBD2 TRBJ2-4
CASSWGQPYEQYF TGTGCCAGCAGTTGGGGACAGCCCTACGAGCAGTACTTC TRBV12-3/TRBV12-4 few TRBD1 TRBJ2-7
CASSLWGQETQYF TGTGCCAGCAGTTTATGGGGACAAGAGACCCAGTACTTC TRBV28 many NA TRBJ2-5
CASSATGKGGVDGELFF TGTGCCAGCAGCGCCACAGGGAAAGGAGGGGTCGACGGGGAGCTGTTTTTT TRBV9 NA NA TRBJ2-2
CASGLTENTDTQYF TGTGCCAGCGGCCTGACAGAGAACACAGATACGCAGTATTTT TRBV7-2 many NA TRBJ2-3
CSAIELGGIYEQYF TGCAGTGCTATTGAGCTAGGAGGGATCTACGAGCAGTACTTC TRBV20-1 many NA TRBJ2-7
CSVEDVDSIRSF TGCAGCGTTGAAGACGTGGACAGCATTCGGAGCTTC TRBV29-1 few NA TRBJ2-7
CASSLSWNQPQHF TGTGCCAGCAGTTTATCGTGGAATCAGCCCCAGCATTTT TRBV27 many NA TRBJ1-5
CAISGQGEDTQYF TGTGCCATCAGTGGACAGGGGGAAGATACGCAGTATTTT TRBV10-3 many TRBD1 TRBJ2-3
CASNGMGTEAFF TGTGCCAGCAATGGGATGGGCACTGAAGCTTTCTTT TRBV14 many NA TRBJ1-1
CASSPRDRATYEQYF TGTGCCAGCAGCCCCCGGGACAGAGCAACCTACGAGCAGTACTTC TRBV11-1 many TRBD1 TRBJ2-7
CAGSAGEQFF TGTGCCGGATCAGCAGGGGAGCAGTTCTTC TRBV7-9 NA NA TRBJ2-1
CASSLGSAGYEQYF TGTGCCAGCAGTTTAGGTAGCGCGGGCTACGAGCAGTACTTC TRBV27 many NA TRBJ2-7
CSVEDASGFEQFF TGCAGCGTTGAAGACGCTAGCGGGTTTGAGCAGTTCTTC TRBV29-1 many TRBD2 TRBJ2-1
CASSLGWGVDYGYTF TGTGCCAGCAGTTTGGGGTGGGGCGTCGACTATGGCTACACCTTC TRBV28 few NA TRBJ1-2
CASKRTGTSGSGTSFYEQYF TGTGCCAGCAAGCGGACAGGGACAAGCGGATCCGGGACTAGCTTCTACGAGCAGTACTTC TRBV21-1 many NA TRBJ2-7
CSVGEWAGRYNEQFF TGCAGCGTTGGGGAATGGGCGGGAAGGTACAATGAGCAGTTCTTC TRBV29-1 many NA TRBJ2-1
CSARATGAYNQPQHF TGCAGTGCTAGAGCGACAGGGGCATACAATCAGCCCCAGCATTTT TRBV20-1 NA TRBD1 TRBJ1-5
CASSIARASEQYF TGTGCCAGTAGTATAGCTCGAGCTTCCGAGCAGTACTTC TRBV19 NA NA TRBJ2-7
CASSQDRDGTVRLFF TGTGCCAGCAGCCAAGACCGTGACGGGACGGTTAGACTGTTTTTT TRBV4-2 many NA TRBJ1-4
CASTLGLAGVEQYF TGTGCCAGCACGTTGGGACTAGCGGGAGTTGAGCAGTACTTC TRBV12-3/TRBV12-4 many TRBD2 TRBJ2-7
CASSLGLDVGGRAYEQYF TGTGCCAGCAGCTTAGGACTAGACGTTGGCGGGAGGGCGTACGAGCAGTACTTC TRBV13 NA TRBD2 TRBJ2-7
CASSSQLAGGRETQYF TGTGCCAGCAGTTCCCAACTAGCGGGAGGTCGGGAGACCCAGTACTTC TRBV28 NA TRBD2 TRBJ2-5
CASRGTPEEQFF TGTGCCAGCAGGGGGACTCCGGAGGAGCAGTTCTTC TRBV9 NA NA TRBJ2-1
CASSLIPQADTQYF TGTGCCAGCAGCTTAATTCCCCAGGCAGATACGCAGTATTTT TRBV7-9 many NA TRBJ2-3
CASSPTSTEASF TGTGCCAGCAGCCCTACAAGCACTGAAGCTTCCTTT TRBV7-2 once NA TRBJ1-1
CSAYRINNEQFF TGCAGTGCTTACCGGATCAACAATGAGCAGTTCTTC TRBV20-1 many NA TRBJ2-1